A selection of T cell receptor beta chains follows, all from one sample in a study of early T cells in non-severe SARS-CoV-2 infection. TCRdb itself ran the 5' RACE reads through MiXCR, one entry per CDR3 protein. The table has roughly 70,000 distinct CDR3 sequences, 12% seen once. The sample taken for sequencing was whole blood. All receptors derive from an adult who was a healthcare worker with PCR-confirmed SARS-CoV-2 infection or an uninfected control (not recorded which). CDR3s include the opening cysteine and the closing phenylalanine or tryptophan. A D gene is named only where the DNA matches it firmly. Not every row has a clone size; where given, it reads once, few, many or a size class.

j_gene: TRBJ2-1; abundance: few; v_gene: TRBV27; d_gene: -; len: 11; CDR3nt: TGTGCCAGCAGGTTTGAAAGTGAGCAGTTCTTC; CDR3aa: CASRFESEQFF
j_gene: TRBJ2-1; abundance: many; v_gene: TRBV7-9; d_gene: TRBD1; len: 18; CDR3nt: TGTGCCAGCAGTCCTCCCGACAGGGTAGTCCATCAGGACAATGAGCAGTTCTTC; CDR3aa: CASSPPDRVVHQDNEQFF
j_gene: TRBJ2-3; abundance: few; v_gene: TRBV2; d_gene: TRBD1; len: 16; CDR3nt: TGTGCCAGCAGTGAATACGGGACAGGGGGCGCGGATACGCAGTATTTT; CDR3aa: CASSEYGTGGADTQYF
j_gene: TRBJ2-3; abundance: many; v_gene: TRBV7-6; d_gene: TRBD2; len: 14; CDR3nt: TGTGCCAGCAGCACGGGACTAGGGGTTGATACGCAGTATTTT; CDR3aa: CASSTGLGVDTQYF
j_gene: TRBJ1-1; abundance: many; v_gene: TRBV20-1; d_gene: -; len: 15; CDR3nt: TGCAGTGCTAGGGGGGGGCCCGCGAGGTACACTGAAGCTTTCTTT; CDR3aa: CSARGGPARYTEAFF
j_gene: TRBJ1-5; abundance: many; v_gene: TRBV18; d_gene: -; len: 14; CDR3nt: TGTGCCAGCTCAGCCGGGACGGGTGAACGGCCCCAGCATTTT; CDR3aa: CASSAGTGERPQHF
j_gene: TRBJ2-1; abundance: many; v_gene: TRBV2; d_gene: -; len: 11; CDR3nt: TGTGCCAGCTTTGCTAGCGCCGAGCAGTTCTTC; CDR3aa: CASFASAEQFF
j_gene: TRBJ2-1; abundance: -; v_gene: TRBV15; d_gene: -; len: 13; CDR3nt: TGTGCCACCAGCAGAGGCCCCAGGAATGAGCAGTTCTTC; CDR3aa: CATSRGPRNEQFF
j_gene: TRBJ1-3; abundance: -; v_gene: TRBV13; d_gene: -; len: 17; CDR3nt: TGTGCCAGCAGCTTAGATTCGTCAGGCCGCTCTGGAAACACCATATATTTT; CDR3aa: CASSLDSSGRSGNTIYF
j_gene: TRBJ1-2; abundance: many; v_gene: TRBV12-3/TRBV12-4; d_gene: -; len: 14; CDR3nt: TGTGCCAGCAGTACCAGGGAGTCGACGGCGGGCTACACCTTC; CDR3aa: CASSTRESTAGYTF
j_gene: TRBJ2-3; abundance: many; v_gene: TRBV5-4; d_gene: TRBD2; len: 16; CDR3nt: TGTGCCAGCAGCTTGGTCGCCGGGGGGGTCACAGATACGCAGTATTTT; CDR3aa: CASSLVAGGVTDTQYF
j_gene: TRBJ2-1; abundance: many; v_gene: TRBV7-9; d_gene: -; len: 15; CDR3nt: TGTGCCAGCAGCCCCCAAGGACGGAGTAACAATGAGCAGTTCTTC; CDR3aa: CASSPQGRSNNEQFF
j_gene: TRBJ1-5; abundance: few; v_gene: TRBV19; d_gene: TRBD1; len: 16; CDR3nt: TGTGCCAGTAGTCTTGCACCGGGACAGTTCAATCAGCCCCAGCATTTT; CDR3aa: CASSLAPGQFNQPQHF
j_gene: TRBJ1-6; abundance: many; v_gene: TRBV20-1; d_gene: -; len: 13; CDR3nt: TGCAGTGCTAGAGAAGGGGGAGGTACACCCCTCCACTTT; CDR3aa: CSAREGGGTPLHF
j_gene: TRBJ1-1; abundance: many; v_gene: TRBV7-2; d_gene: -; len: 14; CDR3nt: TGTGCCAGCAGCTTCACCGGGACCAACACTGAAGCTTTCTTT; CDR3aa: CASSFTGTNTEAFF
j_gene: TRBJ2-2; abundance: many; v_gene: TRBV12-3/TRBV12-4; d_gene: -; len: 13; CDR3nt: TGTGCCAGCAGTTTGGGGTCCCCCGGGGAGCTGTTTTTT; CDR3aa: CASSLGSPGELFF
j_gene: TRBJ2-7; abundance: many; v_gene: TRBV7-6; d_gene: -; len: 13; CDR3nt: TGTGCCAGCAGCTTAGGGGACTCGTACGAGCAGTACTTC; CDR3aa: CASSLGDSYEQYF
j_gene: TRBJ2-2; abundance: many; v_gene: TRBV24-1; d_gene: -; len: 15; CDR3nt: TGTGCCACCAGTGATTTGCCCAGGGGTTCCGGGGAGCTGTTTTTT; CDR3aa: CATSDLPRGSGELFF
j_gene: TRBJ1-1; abundance: many; v_gene: TRBV10-1; d_gene: TRBD1; len: 15; CDR3nt: TGCGCCAGCCTTGGACAGGGGGTGATGAACACTGAAGCTTTCTTT; CDR3aa: CASLGQGVMNTEAFF
j_gene: TRBJ1-5; abundance: many; v_gene: TRBV12-3/TRBV12-4; d_gene: -; len: 15; CDR3nt: TGTGCCAGCAGTTTAGTGGGATACGGCAATCAGCCCCAGCATTTT; CDR3aa: CASSLVGYGNQPQHF
j_gene: TRBJ2-1; abundance: many; v_gene: TRBV20-1; d_gene: -; len: 12; CDR3nt: TGCAGTGCTAGTCTCGAAATGAATGAGCAGTTCTTC; CDR3aa: CSASLEMNEQFF
j_gene: TRBJ2-6; abundance: many; v_gene: TRBV29-1; d_gene: -; len: 13; CDR3nt: TGCAGCGTTGTTGGGTCTGGGGCCAACGTCCTGACTTTC; CDR3aa: CSVVGSGANVLTF
j_gene: TRBJ2-5; abundance: many; v_gene: TRBV3-1; d_gene: -; len: 11; CDR3nt: TGTGCCAGCAGCCAAGTGGAGACCCAGTACTTC; CDR3aa: CASSQVETQYF
j_gene: TRBJ2-3; abundance: -; v_gene: TRBV2; d_gene: TRBD1; len: 15; CDR3nt: TGTGCCAGCAGTGACAGGACAGGGGGAGCAGATACGCAGTATTTT; CDR3aa: CASSDRTGGADTQYF
j_gene: TRBJ2-7; abundance: many; v_gene: TRBV28; d_gene: -; len: 14; CDR3nt: TGTGCCACCCCTAGCACCCGCCACACCTACGAGCAGTACTTC; CDR3aa: CATPSTRHTYEQYF
j_gene: TRBJ1-1; abundance: many; v_gene: TRBV19; d_gene: -; len: 13; CDR3nt: TGTGCCAGTAGTATCGCGGCGAACACTGAAGCTTTCTTT; CDR3aa: CASSIAANTEAFF
j_gene: TRBJ1-1; abundance: many; v_gene: TRBV25-1; d_gene: -; len: 13; CDR3nt: TGTGCCAGCAGTGAAATTGTTAACACTGAAGCTTTCTTT; CDR3aa: CASSEIVNTEAFF
j_gene: TRBJ1-1; abundance: few; v_gene: TRBV28; d_gene: -; len: 15; CDR3nt: TGTGCCAGCAAACCCGTCACGGCCACGAACACTGAAGCTTTCTTT; CDR3aa: CASKPVTATNTEAFF